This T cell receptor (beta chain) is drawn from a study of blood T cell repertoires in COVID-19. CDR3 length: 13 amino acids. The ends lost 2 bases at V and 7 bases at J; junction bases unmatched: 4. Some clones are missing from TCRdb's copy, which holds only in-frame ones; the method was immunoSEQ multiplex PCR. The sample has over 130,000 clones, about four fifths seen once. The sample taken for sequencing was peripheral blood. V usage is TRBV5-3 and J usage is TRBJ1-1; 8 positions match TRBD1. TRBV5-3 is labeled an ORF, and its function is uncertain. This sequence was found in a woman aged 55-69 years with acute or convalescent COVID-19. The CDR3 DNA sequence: TGTGCCAGAAGCTTTTCGGGACAGGATGAAGCTTTCTTT. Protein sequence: CARSFSGQDEAFF.